The table lists the clone carrying this TCR beta chain with many counts. What it binds is unknown. This entry belongs to a study of read filtering for tumor transcriptome and immune sequencing. In the study overall: Whole-transcriptome libraries were prepared after DNase treatment. Study results and caveats: IR-seq captured clonotypes deeper and more reliably than RNA-seq. Sorted CD138-negative bone marrow cells were not purified T cells.

Molecular barcoded adaptors covering alpha/delta and beta/gamma chains were used on approximately 400 ng RNA. TCRdb re-called the reads with MiXCR, one entry per CDR3 protein. This table holds around 130,000 distinct CDR3 sequences, approximately 13% found once. Germline-derived CDR1 and CDR2 are SNHLY and FYNNEI. The V end lost 1 base, the J end lost 6 bases, and 11 bases lay between the germline ends. The CDR3 is 14 residues long. V usage is TRBV2 and J usage is TRBJ2-3; TRBD2 is a possible D gene (5 bases). The sequence derives from a donor aged 40 or over with multiple myeloma. The sequenced sample consisted of a population of CD138-negative cells sorted from bone marrow. The DNA for the CDR3 is TGTGCCAGCAGTGAAGACCAAGCGGCGGATACGCAGTATTTT. Residues: CASSEDQAADTQYF.